Sequencing of this TCR beta chain was carried out in a study of T cell repertoires in cytomegalovirus infection. Study overall: Public TCR beta signatures indicated both CMV infection and matching HLA type.

Of note for this clonotype: Its antigen is currently unknown.

Findings and limits, study-wide: CMV carriers with the relevant HLA were identified by cumulative public TCR beta family frequency. HLA-C-restricted CMV-specific TCR beta clonotypes were dominant in the ex vivo response.

TCRdb processed the reads anew with MiXCR; each CDR3 protein has one entry. The sample has some 150,000 distinct CDR3 sequences; about a quarter are singletons. The CDR3 spans 15 residues. The ends lost 1 base at V and 5 bases at J; junction bases unmatched: 7. The V gene's germline CDR1 is DFQATT and CDR2 SNEGSKA (reference sequence). Sequencing was carried out using PBMCs. The V and J genes are TRBV20-1 and TRBJ1-4; TRBD1 matches 7 bases. The TCR was taken from a human donor in good health (CMV status not recorded). Some clones in this sample may be carry-over from other donors' samples. DNA for the CDR3: TGCAGTGCTAGAGTTAGGGGGCGCCGGAATGAAAAACTGTTTTTT. Its translation: CSARVRGRRNEKLFF.